What follows is one TCR beta chain and its context. What it binds is not known. The data were produced by immunoSEQ multiplex PCR, yet TCRdb's version contains in-frame clones alone and is incomplete. The sample has some 22,000 clones; over 80% are singletons. These data belong to a study of OX40 agonist ivuxolimab in advanced cancers. About the study: Among those treated, three patients had partial responses, one with hepatocellular carcinoma and two with cutaneous melanoma.

Broader study findings: Clonal expansion was seen in CD4+ and CD8+ blood T cells by week 6 at 0.1 to 3.0 mg/kg.

V lost 6 bases, J lost 5 bases, and 20 bases lay in between. CDR3 length: 15 residues. Per germline, CDR1 SGHRS and CDR2 YFSETQ. This clonotype was obtained from an adult with an advanced solid tumor such as melanoma, head and neck, liver or kidney cancer. This chain joins TRBV5-1 and TRBJ2-5; D assignment may be TRBD1 or TRBD2 (5 bases each). The sequences come from CD4+ or CD8+ T cells sorted from blood, collected in a trial of the OX40 agonist ivuxolimab. CDR3: CASNLGAGGKETQYF. CDR3 coding DNA: TGCGCCAGCAACCTCGGGGCGGGTGGGAAGGAGACCCAGTACTTC.